These T cell receptor beta chains were read from a single sample in a study of blood T cell repertoires in COVID-19. Assay: immunoSEQ multiplex PCR; the TCRdb copy retains only in-frame clones and omits some. The table records under 150,000 clones, approximately 80% of them present only once. Material: peripheral blood. These receptors were collected from a human donor in a cohort sampled during active COVID-19. Both conserved end residues are trimmed from each CDR3. D genes are given only for firm matches.

V gene: TRBV15; D gene: TRBD1; CDR3 protein: ATSRVGTGVYNEQF
V gene: TRBV28; D gene: .; CDR3 protein: ASKYSLATNSPLH
V gene: TRBV3-1/TRBV3-2; D gene: .; CDR3 protein: ASSLNQKNGEQY
V gene: TRBV10-3; D gene: .; CDR3 protein: AISEPLGGTQY
V gene: TRBV28; D gene: .; CDR3 protein: ASSLWTRNQPQH
V gene: TRBV6-5; D gene: .; CDR3 protein: ASSTAQGTHTIY
V gene: TRBV9; D gene: .; CDR3 protein: ASSALGGSQETQY
V gene: TRBV30; D gene: .; CDR3 protein: AWSVTGSGNSPLH
V gene: TRBV19; D gene: TRBD2; CDR3 protein: ASSLLAGGTSDTQY
V gene: TRBV24-1; D gene: .; CDR3 protein: ATSDPNGEQF
V gene: TRBV5-4; D gene: TRBD1; CDR3 protein: ASSRPGTGLGEQY
V gene: TRBV4-1; D gene: TRBD1; CDR3 protein: ASSQVSGGYNEQF
V gene: TRBV27; D gene: .; CDR3 protein: ASSLFAGARTDTQY
V gene: TRBV2; D gene: TRBD1; CDR3 protein: ASSELGQGTYEQY
V gene: TRBV6-5; D gene: .; CDR3 protein: ASTPTGGPSGYT
V gene: TRBV7-6; D gene: TRBD1; CDR3 protein: ASSKTGDTEAF
V gene: TRBV28; D gene: .; CDR3 protein: ASSLQQGNTEAF
V gene: TRBV27; D gene: .; CDR3 protein: ATNPQPRADYGYT
V gene: TRBV19; D gene: .; CDR3 protein: ASSQGLTNTGELF
V gene: TRBV19; D gene: .; CDR3 protein: ASSGVGNSPLH
V gene: TRBV7-9; D gene: TRBD2; CDR3 protein: ASTQGLAGTDTQY
V gene: TRBV7-2; D gene: TRBD2; CDR3 protein: ASSPPGLAGGEQY
V gene: TRBV25-1; D gene: TRBD1; CDR3 protein: ASLPRGDRTTGELF
V gene: TRBV19; D gene: .; CDR3 protein: ASSPSFGYSRPETQY
V gene: TRBV29-1; D gene: TRBD1; CDR3 protein: SVGTGGVFGYT
V gene: TRBV5-4; D gene: .; CDR3 protein: ASSSVDSEETQY
V gene: TRBV3-1/TRBV3-2; D gene: TRBD2; CDR3 protein: ASSQGAGGETQY
V gene: TRBV6-4; D gene: .; CDR3 protein: ASSGTTSDTQY
V gene: TRBV21-1; D gene: .; CDR3 protein: ARRDRGFGYT
V gene: TRBV7-9; D gene: .; CDR3 protein: ASSRTGTTYEQY
V gene: TRBV29-1; D gene: .; CDR3 protein: SANTGNYGYT
V gene: TRBV19; D gene: TRBD1; CDR3 protein: ASIRDSRSYGYT
V gene: TRBV9; D gene: TRBD1; CDR3 protein: ASSVVDRGLGQPQH
V gene: TRBV28; D gene: TRBD1; CDR3 protein: ASSLQGAANEKLF
V gene: TRBV6-4; D gene: TRBD1; CDR3 protein: ASSGRGRRYGYT
V gene: TRBV18; D gene: .; CDR3 protein: ASSPDSYNEQF
V gene: TRBV27; D gene: .; CDR3 protein: ASSYRDRNTEAF
V gene: TRBV5-6; D gene: .; CDR3 protein: ATGGDGGPYGYT
V gene: TRBV18; D gene: TRBD1; CDR3 protein: ASSSGGADTEAF
V gene: TRBV11-3; D gene: .; CDR3 protein: ASSFRGANVLT
V gene: TRBV6-2/TRBV6-3; D gene: .; CDR3 protein: ASSYSQVVQPQH
V gene: TRBV11-2; D gene: TRBD2; CDR3 protein: ASSLIAGGGEQF
V gene: TRBV6-5; D gene: .; CDR3 protein: ASRLDRETQY
V gene: TRBV29-1; D gene: TRBD1; CDR3 protein: SVTTGQARNTEAF
V gene: TRBV6-2/TRBV6-3; D gene: .; CDR3 protein: ASSSRRGWEHTQY
V gene: TRBV18; D gene: TRBD1; CDR3 protein: ASSPLQGANSPLH
V gene: TRBV30; D gene: .; CDR3 protein: AWSDGQPGQETQY
V gene: TRBV6-5; D gene: .; CDR3 protein: ASSYTPGLEQY
V gene: TRBV14; D gene: TRBD2; CDR3 protein: ASSRRGARSYEQY
V gene: TRBV7-2; D gene: TRBD1; CDR3 protein: ASSLRQGAVGELF
V gene: TRBV6-4; D gene: TRBD2; CDR3 protein: ASRSSGGSQETQY
V gene: TRBV2; D gene: .; CDR3 protein: ASSESTLSSYNEQF
V gene: TRBV6-5; D gene: TRBD1; CDR3 protein: ASSGTDTDTQY
V gene: TRBV6-5; D gene: .; CDR3 protein: ASSYGFSANTGELF
V gene: TRBV7-2; D gene: .; CDR3 protein: ASSHGTGDYGYT
V gene: TRBV18; D gene: .; CDR3 protein: ASSPGRAETQY